The present entry profiles one T cell receptor beta chain with its context. Some clones are missing from TCRdb's copy, which holds only in-frame ones; the method was immunoSEQ multiplex PCR. The sample carries approximately 40,000 clones, about 89% recorded once. The data derive from a study of graft-versus-host responses after intestinal transplantation. The CDR3 contains 16 residues. Germline loops: CDR1 KGHSH, CDR2 LQKENI. With V trimmed by 2 bases and J by 0 bases, 6 bases remained unmatched. The rearrangement joins TRBV18 to TRBJ2-7, with 8 bases fitting TRBD2. The source is a human patient who received an intestinal transplant, so some T cells may come from the graft donor. This specimen was PBMCs, taken around 330 days after intestinal transplant. The CDR3 DNA sequence: TGTGCCAGCTCACCAGGGGGCGGGGGGCCCTCCTACGAGCAGTACTTC. It translates to CASSPGGGGPSYEQYF.